Here is one T cell receptor beta chain with its context. Survey-level TCR beta sequencing used the immunoSEQ assay. Only in-frame clones appear in the TCRdb table, and some are missing; sequencing was by immunoSEQ multiplex PCR. The sample carries roughly 68,000 clones, over 85% recorded once. Germline V CDR1 and CDR2: MNHEY, SMNVEV (reference sequence). This CDR3 region has 13 residues. Trimming took 3 bases from V and 6 from J, leaving 8 bases between them. Sequenced material: PBMCs. The chain uses TRBV27 and TRBJ2-2; tentatively, D is TRBD1 or TRBD2 (5 bases each). This TCR derives from a man aged 40-50 years with rheumatoid arthritis. The CDR3 loop is CASSLLGAGELFF. The CDR3, as DNA: TGTGCCAGCAGTTTGTTGGGGGCCGGGGAGCTGTTTTTT.